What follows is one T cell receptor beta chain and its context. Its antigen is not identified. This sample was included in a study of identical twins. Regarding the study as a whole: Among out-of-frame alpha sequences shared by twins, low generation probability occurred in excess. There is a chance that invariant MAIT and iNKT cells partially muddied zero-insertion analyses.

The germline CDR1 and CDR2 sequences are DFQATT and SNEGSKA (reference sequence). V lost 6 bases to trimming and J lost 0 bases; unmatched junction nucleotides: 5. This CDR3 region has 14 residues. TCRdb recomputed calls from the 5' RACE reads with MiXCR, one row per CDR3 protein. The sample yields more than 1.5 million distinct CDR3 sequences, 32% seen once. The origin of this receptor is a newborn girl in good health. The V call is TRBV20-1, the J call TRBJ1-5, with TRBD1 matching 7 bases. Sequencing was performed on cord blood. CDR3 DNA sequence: TGCAGTGCCGCCAGGGGGTCTAGCAATCAGCCCCAGCATTTT. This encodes CSAARGSSNQPQHF.